This T cell receptor beta chain was documented in a study of cytomegalovirus exposure and HLA in healthy donors. Study background: The 120 validation repertoires, a later analysis reported, used the same platform as the roughly 660 repertoires from the first cohort.

On this clone: The target antigen is unknown.

CDR3 length: 17 amino acids. The junction had 7 bases not matched to a gene; V was cut back by 2 bases and J by 4 bases. In germline, CDR1 is MDHEN, CDR2 SYDVKM. Findings and limits, study-wide: One later analysis, an examination of the roughly 130 validation repertoires, found that first-cohort TCR clusters tended to co-occur in them. Reports credit the classifier with highly specific, highly sensitive diagnosis of cytomegalovirus status. Researchers counted 164 TCR beta chains as cytomegalovirus-associated.

Clones were read by immunoSEQ multiplex PCR, and TCRdb kept only the in-frame ones, dropping some. The sample holds about 65,000 clones, about 94% seen once. Sequencing used PBMCs. This chain uses TRBV28 with TRBJ2-1; TRBD2 matches 11 bases. The source of this sequence is a man aged 18 to 29 in good health and CMV-seropositive. CDR3 sequence (DNA): TGTGCCAGCAGTTTACGGGGGGGACTAGCGGTATACAATGAGCAGTTCTTC. Its translation: CASSLRGGLAVYNEQFF.